A selection of T cell receptor beta chains follows, all from one sample in a study of technical replicates of blood from several donors. TCRdb's copy holds only in-frame clones and misses some; the assay was immunoSEQ multiplex PCR. The sample includes more than 65,000 clones, about 93% of them seen just once. Source material: T cells isolated from PBMCs. These receptors all stem from a human donor in good health. Both conserved end residues are part of each CDR3. A D gene is named only where the DNA matches it firmly. Rows may omit the clone size; those that give it use once, few, many or a size class.

j_call | cdr3_length | v_call | clone_size | d_call | cdr3_nt | cdr3_aa
TRBJ2-2 | 19 | TRBV18 | . | . | TGTGCCAGCTCACCAACGGCACAGGGTTTTATGATCTACACCGGGGAGCTGTTTTTT | CASSPTAQGFMIYTGELFF
TRBJ1-3 | 15 | TRBV6-5 | . | . | TGTGCCAGCAGCCAGACACCGAACTCTGGAAACACCATATATTTT | CASSQTPNSGNTIYF
TRBJ1-4 | 15 | TRBV2 | once | TRBD1 | TGTGCCAGCAGTGCCGGCAGGGGGCCGAATGAAAAACTGTTTTTT | CASSAGRGPNEKLFF
TRBJ1-5 | 13 | TRBV6-5 | . | TRBD1 | TGTGCCAGCAGTAAACAGGGGAATCAGCCCCAGCATTTT | CASSKQGNQPQHF
TRBJ1-6 | 15 | TRBV7-2 | once | . | TGTGCCAGCAGCTATGGGACAAGCATCGGGTCACCCCTCCACTTT | CASSYGTSIGSPLHF
TRBJ2-3 | 14 | TRBV27 | . | . | TGTGCCAGCAGTATCCTACAGCGCACAGATACGCAGTATTTT | CASSILQRTDTQYF
TRBJ1-4 | 16 | TRBV4-1 | . | TRBD1 | TGCGCCAGCAGCCAATCGACCGGGACAGGGAATGAAAAACTGTTTTTT | CASSQSTGTGNEKLFF
TRBJ1-2 | 15 | TRBV28 | . | TRBD1 | TGTGCCAGCAGCTCCGGGACAGGGTCCCAGGGCGCGGACACCTTC | CASSSGTGSQGADTF
TRBJ2-1 | 15 | TRBV6-1 | . | TRBD2 | TGTGCCAGCACCGATATAGCGGGGATCTACAATGAGCAGTTCTTC | CASTDIAGIYNEQFF
TRBJ2-5 | 14 | TRBV4-1 | . | . | TGCGCCAGCAGCCAGGGTCTAACAGACGGGACCCAGTACTTC | CASSQGLTDGTQYF
TRBJ2-1 | 14 | TRBV6-4 | . | TRBD2 | TGTGCCAGCAGTAGACTAGCGGGAAGCGATGAGCAGTTCTTC | CASSRLAGSDEQFF
TRBJ2-2 | 22 | TRBV6-1 | . | TRBD2 | TGTGCCAGCAGTGAACCCCACTACTCCGGGACTAGCGGCCGATTTGGCACCGGGGAGCTGTTTTTT | CASSEPHYSGTSGRFGTGELFF
TRBJ1-1 | 16 | TRBV6-5 | . | TRBD1 | TGTGCCAGCAGTTTTACAGGGGGCGGTATGAACACTGAAGCTTTCTTT | CASSFTGGGMNTEAFF
TRBJ2-4 | 15 | TRBV28 | . | TRBD1 | TGTGCCAGCAGGCAGGGGGCCTTGGGCAAAAACATTCAGTACTTC | CASRQGALGKNIQYF
TRBJ2-1 | 11 | TRBV9 | . | . | TGTGCCAGCAGCGAGCACAATGAGCAGTTCTTC | CASSEHNEQFF
TRBJ2-3 | 16 | TRBV10-1 | once | TRBD2 | TGCGCCAGCAGCCAGGGACTAGCGGGAGCCGGAGATACGCAGTATTTT | CASSQGLAGAGDTQYF
TRBJ1-1 | 12 | TRBV7-2 | . | . | TGTGCCAGCAGCTTAGATTACTCTGGAGCTTTCTTT | CASSLDYSGAFF
TRBJ1-4 | 16 | TRBV19 | . | TRBD1 | TGTGCCAGTAGTCCCCCAGGGGGCACAACTAATGAAAAACTGTTTTTT | CASSPPGGTTNEKLFF
TRBJ2-2 | 17 | TRBV28 | once | TRBD2 | TGTGCCAGCAGTTTGGTGGGACTAGCGGACAACACCGGGGAGCTGTTTTTT | CASSLVGLADNTGELFF
TRBJ1-5 | 14 | TRBV19 | . | . | TGTGCCAGTACCCACCTGGACAGAAATCAGCCCCAGCATTTT | CASTHLDRNQPQHF
TRBJ1-2 | 14 | TRBV9 | . | TRBD1 | TGTGCCAGCAGCGTGCAGGGGGCTAACTATGGCTACACCTTC | CASSVQGANYGYTF
TRBJ1-2 | 20 | TRBV11-2 | . | . | TGTGCCAGCAGCTTAGATTCATGGGACACGTGGCCCAGGGAAAACTATGGCTACACCTTC | CASSLDSWDTWPRENYGYTF
TRBJ1-1 | 14 | TRBV4-1 | once | . | TGCGCCAGCCTTTCTATTCCTCGGGGGACTGAAGCTTTCTTT | CASLSIPRGTEAFF
TRBJ2-3 | 15 | TRBV5-1 | . | TRBD2 | TGCGCCAGCAGCATTGGGACTAGCGGCACAGATACGCAGTATTTT | CASSIGTSGTDTQYF
TRBJ1-5 | 14 | TRBV5-6 | . | . | TGTGCCAGCAGCTTGAGGGGGAATGATCAGCCCCAGCATTTT | CASSLRGNDQPQHF
TRBJ2-7 | 15 | TRBV10-3 | . | TRBD2 | TGTGCCATCACCCAGACTAGCGGGAGCTCCTACGAGCAGTACTTC | CAITQTSGSSYEQYF
TRBJ1-1 | 13 | TRBV30 | . | . | TGTGCCTGGAGTGAGGGGGGAGGGACTGAAGCTTTCTTT | CAWSEGGGTEAFF